This TCR beta chain originates from a study of a mutant IDH1 vaccine in newly diagnosed glioma. The overall study: Most patients had received both radiotherapy and temozolomide, the prior options being radiotherapy, temozolomide, or both. Whole-study findings and limits: Evidence of vaccine-induced immune responses was documented in approximately 93% of patients.

Note on this clone: What it binds is not known.

Time point denoted: week 5, during vaccination. Every vaccine dose comprised 300 ug of mutant IDH1 20-mer peptide plus topical imiquimod. There were new WHO grade 3 or 4 astrocytomas in the donors, and these were IDH1-mutant and ATRX-lost. Per the germline V gene, CDR1 is SGHVS and CDR2 is FNYEAQ. The CDR3 consists of 14 residues. Deletions cut 0 bases from V and 3 bases from J, with 8 bases between. The table came from immunoSEQ multiplex PCR; TCRdb's copy has only in-frame clones and leaves some out. Among around 56,000 clones listed, 82% were seen once. The chain has TRBV7-6 and TRBJ1-1, with D possibly matching TRBD1 (5 bases). The sequences come from PBMCs, collected from a glioma patient whose treatment included an IDH1 peptide vaccine. The TCR originated in a woman younger than 35 with glioma. Some clones in this sample may be carry-over from other donors' samples. CDR3 loop: CASSLAGGHTEAFF. The CDR3 DNA is TGTGCCAGCAGCTTAGCGGGGGGTCACACTGAAGCTTTCTTT.